This TCR beta chain was profiled in a study of blood T cell repertoires in COVID-19. Profiling relied on immunoSEQ multiplex PCR, and the TCRdb table lists in-frame clones only, not all of them. In the table there are around 220,000 clones, roughly 80% of which are singletons. The CDR3 runs 16 residues. Trimming removed 2 bases at V and 2 bases at J, with 15 bases between. Germline V lookup: CDR1 SGHVS, CDR2 FQNEAQ. The chain is built from TRBV7-8 and TRBJ1-1, with a possible D match to TRBD1 (5 bases). Source material: peripheral blood. The clonotype comes from an elderly woman with acute or convalescent COVID-19. DNA for the CDR3: TGTGCCAGCAGCTTATCAATTGGGGACTCAAACACTGAAGCTTTCTTT. This codes for CASSLSIGDSNTEAFF.